The following is a T cell receptor (beta chain) sequence with its context. Its antigen specificity is not known. No base quality values were provided; no much bigger clone lies one nucleotide off. The germline V gene specifies SGDLS as CDR1 and YYNGEE as CDR2. The CDR3, from cysteine to phenylalanine, totals 15 residues. Only the CDR3 portion is preserved as DNA: 45 bases, with reading frame beginning at the first base. V trim: 0 bases; J trim: 8 bases; unmatched bases: 3. The sample belongs to a study of cytomegalovirus exposure and HLA in healthy donors (dated by TCRdb to about 2017). About the investigation overall: According to a later analysis, one platform produced both the 100 to 150 validation repertoires and the 550 to 800 repertoires of the first cohort. The study was designed to test whether signatures of past pathogen exposure could be identified by cataloging public T cell receptors. Besides the first cohort of about 730 subjects, a separate validation cohort made up of over a hundred different subjects was used. To predict cytomegalovirus infection status, the study combined high-throughput TCR immunosequencing, statistical association of individual TCRs with disease status, and machine learning. What the study reported, not specific to this receptor: Cytomegalovirus status was reported to be diagnosed by the classifier with high specificity and sensitivity in both the original and validation cohorts. A later analysis had no HLA typing for the validation cohort, so co-occurrence there was scored across all 130 or so repertoires. The study listed 150 to 200 TCR beta chains as associated with cytomegalovirus. According to the authors, the approach could potentially be generalized to other disease states and immunological phenotypes. Of the cluster scores, approximately 94% were above 0 in a later analysis, which found that TCRs clustered in the first cohort also tended to co-occur in the 120 validation repertoires. While some public TCRs were present in many individuals, most TCR sequences turned up only very rarely across donors. In vitro tests confirmed that a few of the cytomegalovirus-associated TCR beta chains recognize cytomegalovirus antigens.

Receptor amplification or capture employed the immunoSEQ multiplex PCR assay. Under the source paper's analysis protocol: A statistical classification framework was developed to diagnose cytomegalovirus status using the catalog of TCR beta chain sequences. TCRdb's version of the immuneACCESS table is confined to in-frame rearrangements and falls short of the full clone set. An unresolved V gene accounts for under half of the shortfall where checked; the remainder is of unknown origin. The V and J calls and clone size were taken over from that table, and D and trimming were inferred from the DNA. Within this sample are approximately 82,000 clones, with 95% of them counted one time only. The ten most abundant clones make up 0.69% of the sample. The donors were included in the validation cohort of over a hundred subjects, a group kept apart from the roughly 670-subject first cohort.

Sequenced input: PBMCs. This clonotype originated in a woman aged 18-29 years in good health and CMV-seronegative. This chain is built from TRBV9 and TRBJ1-6, and 9 junctional nucleotides match TRBD1. The DNA reads TGTGCCAGCAGCGTAGCGGACAGGGGTTATTCACCCCTCCACTTT. This sequence encodes CASSVADRGYSPLHF.